This TCR beta chain originates from a study of STAT5B mutations in CD4+ large granular lymphocyte leukemia. Trimming removed 7 bases from V and 5 bases from J; junction bases left unmatched: 10. Germline CDR1 SNHLY, CDR2 FYNNEI. The CDR3 runs to 14 residues. Data came from immunoSEQ multiplex PCR; TCRdb stores just in-frame clones and leaves some out. The sample holds fewer than 45,000 clones, roughly 76% seen once. The sequence was collected from a human donor in good health. The source material was CD4+ T cells from blood buffy coats. The chain recombines TRBV2 with TRBJ2-5; 7 bases fit TRBD2. This CDR3 is CASNREARRETQYF. As DNA, the CDR3 is TGTGCCAGCAATCGGGAGGCAAGGAGGGAGACCCAGTACTTC.